Listed here are 2 T cell receptor beta chains from one sample, sequenced in a study of blood T cells in healthy people across ages. A sample-barcoded 5' primer and a J-beta primer mix were used in a second PCR of roughly 7 to 11 cycles. TCRdb re-analysed the 5' RACE reads in MiXCR, keeping a single row per CDR3 protein. The sample carries about 1.1 million distinct CDR3 sequences, around two fifths recorded once. Sequencing used blood. These receptors originate from a man younger than 35 in good health.

This clonotype was seen a handful of times. The rearrangement joins TRBV6-5 to TRBJ2-5; weak D call: TRBD2 (6 bases). Between the trimmed V and J ends, which lost 5 bases and 4 bases, there was a span of 11 bases. From germline, CDR1 is MNHEY and CDR2 SVGAGI. CDR3 length: 13 residues. For the CDR3, the DNA is TGTGCCAGCAGTCCCCCGGGACTAGAGACCCAGTACTTC. Residues: CASSPPGLETQYF.

Regarding this clonotype: The junction does not match germline at one end; this may be a read error. This chain uses TRBV4-1 with TRBJ1-4, with D perhaps matching TRBD1 (5 bases). Germline CDR1 reads MGHRA; CDR2 reads YSYEKL. The CDR3 consists of 14 residues. The CDR3 sequence: CANSQGRDVEKLFF. In DNA, the CDR3 is TGCGCCAACAGCCAAGGAAGGGACGTCGAAAAACTGTTTTTT.